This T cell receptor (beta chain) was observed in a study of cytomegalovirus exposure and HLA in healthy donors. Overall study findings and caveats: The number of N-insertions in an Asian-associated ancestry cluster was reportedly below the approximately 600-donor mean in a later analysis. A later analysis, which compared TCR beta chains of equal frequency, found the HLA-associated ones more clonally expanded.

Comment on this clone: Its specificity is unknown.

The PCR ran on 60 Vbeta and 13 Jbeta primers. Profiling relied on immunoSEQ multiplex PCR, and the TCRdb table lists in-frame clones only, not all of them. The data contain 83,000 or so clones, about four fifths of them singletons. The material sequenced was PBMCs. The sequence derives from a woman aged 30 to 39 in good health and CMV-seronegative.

CDR3: CASSTGLAGGFEQFF. The DNA of the CDR3 is TGTGCCAGCAGCACAGGACTAGCGGGAGGTTTTGAGCAGTTCTTC. The chain employs TRBV7-9 and TRBJ2-1, with 14 bases aligning to TRBD2. CDR3 size: 15 residues. The junction had 6 bases not matched to a gene; V was cut back by 5 bases and J by 9 bases. The germline V gene has CDR1 SEHNR and CDR2 FQNEAQ (reference sequence).